The following is a TCR beta chain sequence with its context. This entry is derived from a study of blood T cell repertoires in COVID-19. Per the germline V gene, CDR1 is MGHRA and CDR2 is YSYEKL. After removal of 3 bases from V and 6 bases from J, the junction contained 0 bases not matched to a gene. The CDR3 sequence is 14 residues long. Measured with immunoSEQ multiplex PCR; TCRdb has only the in-frame clones, and not every one. The sample has fewer than 250,000 clones, 80% to 90% seen once. J is TRBJ1-6 and V is TRBV4-1, with TRBD1 matching over 9 bases. Sample: peripheral blood. This clonotype originated in an older woman with acute or convalescent COVID-19. The DNA for the CDR3 is TGCGCCAGCAGCCAGGGACAGGGTAATTCACCCCTCCACTTT. It encodes CASSQGQGNSPLHF.